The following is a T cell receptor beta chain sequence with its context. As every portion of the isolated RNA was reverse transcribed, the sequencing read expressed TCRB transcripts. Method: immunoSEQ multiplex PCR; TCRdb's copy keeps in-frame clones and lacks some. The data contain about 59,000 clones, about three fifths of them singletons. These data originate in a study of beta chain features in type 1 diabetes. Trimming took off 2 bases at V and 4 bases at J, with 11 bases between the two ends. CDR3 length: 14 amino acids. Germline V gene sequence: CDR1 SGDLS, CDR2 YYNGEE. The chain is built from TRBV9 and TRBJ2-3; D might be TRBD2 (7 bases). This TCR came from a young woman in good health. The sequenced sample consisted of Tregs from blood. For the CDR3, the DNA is TGTGCCAGCAGCGTGGGGGGGCGCGCAGATACGCAGTATTTT. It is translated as CASSVGGRADTQYF.